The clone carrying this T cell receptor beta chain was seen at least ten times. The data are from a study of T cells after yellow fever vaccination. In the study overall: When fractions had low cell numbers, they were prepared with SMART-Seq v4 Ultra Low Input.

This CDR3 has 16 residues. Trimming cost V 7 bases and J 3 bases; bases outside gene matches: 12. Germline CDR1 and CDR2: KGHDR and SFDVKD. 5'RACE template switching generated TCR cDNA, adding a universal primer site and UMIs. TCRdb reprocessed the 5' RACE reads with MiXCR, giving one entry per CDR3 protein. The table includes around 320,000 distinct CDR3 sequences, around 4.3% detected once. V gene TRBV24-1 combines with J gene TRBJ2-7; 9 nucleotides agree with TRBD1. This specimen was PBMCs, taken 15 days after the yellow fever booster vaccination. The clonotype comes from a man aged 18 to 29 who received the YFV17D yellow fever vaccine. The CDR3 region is CATRGNPGQGHYEQYF. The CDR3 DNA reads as TGTGCCACCAGAGGAAACCCGGGACAGGGTCACTACGAGCAGTACTTC.